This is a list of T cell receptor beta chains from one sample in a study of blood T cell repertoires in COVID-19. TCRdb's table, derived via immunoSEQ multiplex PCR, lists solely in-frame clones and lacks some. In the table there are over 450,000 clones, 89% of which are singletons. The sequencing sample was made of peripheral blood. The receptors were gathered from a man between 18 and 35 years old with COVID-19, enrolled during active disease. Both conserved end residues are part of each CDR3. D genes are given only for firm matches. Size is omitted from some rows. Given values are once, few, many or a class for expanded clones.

CDR3nt: TGTGCCATCAGTGAAGGACTAGCGGGCAACAATGAGCAGTTCTTC
CDR3aa: CAISEGLAGNNEQFF
v_gene: TRBV10-3
abundance: -
d_gene: TRBD2
j_gene: TRBJ2-1

CDR3nt: TGCGCCAGCAGTGAGGGGACTAGCGGGACAGATACGCAGTATTTT
CDR3aa: CASSEGTSGTDTQYF
v_gene: TRBV10-2
abundance: -
d_gene: TRBD2
j_gene: TRBJ2-3

CDR3nt: TGTGCCAGCAGGCCGCGGACAGGGGCCCACAATGAGCAGTTCTTC
CDR3aa: CASRPRTGAHNEQFF
v_gene: TRBV6-5
abundance: -
d_gene: TRBD1
j_gene: TRBJ2-1

CDR3nt: TGTGCCAGCAGTTACTCCGGACAGGTAGCATTCTCACCCCTCCACTTT
CDR3aa: CASSYSGQVAFSPLHF
v_gene: TRBV6-5
abundance: few
d_gene: TRBD1
j_gene: TRBJ1-6

CDR3nt: TGTGCCAGCAGCCCGAGCGGGAGTGGAGCCAATGAGCAGTTCTTC
CDR3aa: CASSPSGSGANEQFF
v_gene: TRBV7-3
abundance: -
d_gene: TRBD2
j_gene: TRBJ2-1

CDR3nt: TGTGCCAGTAGTATGGGTTTGGGACTAGCGGGAGTCGGGCAGTTCTTC
CDR3aa: CASSMGLGLAGVGQFF
v_gene: TRBV19
abundance: once
d_gene: TRBD2
j_gene: TRBJ2-1

CDR3nt: TGTGCCAGCAGCACTGGGGACAGGGTGTCCGAGCAGTACTTC
CDR3aa: CASSTGDRVSEQYF
v_gene: TRBV7-9
abundance: -
d_gene: TRBD1
j_gene: TRBJ2-7

CDR3nt: TGCGCCAGCAGCAGGGACACTAGCTCCTACGAGCAGTACTTC
CDR3aa: CASSRDTSSYEQYF
v_gene: TRBV5-1
abundance: -
d_gene: -
j_gene: TRBJ2-7

CDR3nt: TGTGCCAGCAGAAAGGGGGTCGGGCAGCCCCAGCATTTT
CDR3aa: CASRKGVGQPQHF
v_gene: TRBV4-2
abundance: -
d_gene: -
j_gene: TRBJ1-5

CDR3nt: TGTGCCATCACCCAAGCCGGGACAACGAATGAGCAGTTCTTC
CDR3aa: CAITQAGTTNEQFF
v_gene: TRBV10-3
abundance: -
d_gene: -
j_gene: TRBJ2-1

CDR3nt: TGTGCCAGCAGTTACGGCATTTCTGGAAACACCATATATTTT
CDR3aa: CASSYGISGNTIYF
v_gene: TRBV6-5
abundance: -
d_gene: -
j_gene: TRBJ1-3

CDR3nt: TGTGCCAGCAAGGGGGCTAGCACAGATACGCAGTATTTT
CDR3aa: CASKGASTDTQYF
v_gene: TRBV2
abundance: -
d_gene: TRBD1
j_gene: TRBJ2-3

CDR3nt: TGTGCCAGCAGTGAAGCAGGGGCAGCTGATGAAAAACTGTTTTTT
CDR3aa: CASSEAGAADEKLFF
v_gene: TRBV6-1
abundance: -
d_gene: -
j_gene: TRBJ1-4

CDR3nt: TGCGCCAGCAGGGGGGACAGCAATTCACCCCTCCACTTT
CDR3aa: CASRGDSNSPLHF
v_gene: TRBV10-2
abundance: -
d_gene: TRBD1
j_gene: TRBJ1-6

CDR3nt: TGTGCCAGCAGCTTCCGACAGGGCCTAAACACCATATATTTT
CDR3aa: CASSFRQGLNTIYF
v_gene: TRBV7-2
abundance: -
d_gene: TRBD1
j_gene: TRBJ1-3

CDR3nt: TGTGCCAGTGGCCGCGGTGGGGGGATCCCCAACGAGCAGTACTTC
CDR3aa: CASGRGGGIPNEQYF
v_gene: TRBV6-5
abundance: -
d_gene: -
j_gene: TRBJ2-7

CDR3nt: TGTGCCAGCACCCCGAGGGCAAGTATGCAGCAGTTCTTC
CDR3aa: CASTPRASMQQFF
v_gene: TRBV27
abundance: -
d_gene: -
j_gene: TRBJ2-1

CDR3nt: TGTGCCAGCTCACCACAAACAGGCGGCTACGAGCAGTACTTC
CDR3aa: CASSPQTGGYEQYF
v_gene: TRBV18
abundance: -
d_gene: -
j_gene: TRBJ2-7

CDR3nt: TGTGCCAGCAGCTCGGGACACCGCAATCAGCCCCAGCATTTT
CDR3aa: CASSSGHRNQPQHF
v_gene: TRBV7-6
abundance: few
d_gene: -
j_gene: TRBJ1-5

CDR3nt: TGTGCCAGCAGTTTTAGCGGGGGGGCCTACAATGAGCAGTTCTTC
CDR3aa: CASSFSGGAYNEQFF
v_gene: TRBV6-5
abundance: -
d_gene: TRBD2
j_gene: TRBJ2-1

CDR3nt: TGTGCCAGCAGCCTGTCGCCAGGAGTTGGGAGAGAGACCCAGTACTTC
CDR3aa: CASSLSPGVGRETQYF
v_gene: TRBV5-5
abundance: once
d_gene: -
j_gene: TRBJ2-5

CDR3nt: TGTGCCAGCAGCTACCAGACAGGGAAGGAAGATGAAAAACTGTTTTTT
CDR3aa: CASSYQTGKEDEKLFF
v_gene: TRBV5-5
abundance: -
d_gene: TRBD1
j_gene: TRBJ1-4

CDR3nt: TGTGCCAGCAGTCAAACAGGGAACTATGGCTACACCTTC
CDR3aa: CASSQTGNYGYTF
v_gene: TRBV11-2
abundance: once
d_gene: -
j_gene: TRBJ1-2

CDR3nt: TGTGCCAGCAGCAGGGACAGGGACAACGAGCAGTACTTC
CDR3aa: CASSRDRDNEQYF
v_gene: TRBV12-3/TRBV12-4
abundance: -
d_gene: TRBD1
j_gene: TRBJ2-7

CDR3nt: TGTGCCAGTAGTCCCCCACTAAGTGCCGGGGAGCTGTTTTTT
CDR3aa: CASSPPLSAGELFF
v_gene: TRBV19
abundance: -
d_gene: -
j_gene: TRBJ2-2

CDR3nt: TGCGCCAGCAGACTAGCGGGCGCCCGGGATGAGCAGTTCTTC
CDR3aa: CASRLAGARDEQFF
v_gene: TRBV5-1
abundance: -
d_gene: TRBD2
j_gene: TRBJ2-1

CDR3nt: TGTGCCAGTAGTTGGACAGGGGGCTTCACAGATACGCAGTATTTT
CDR3aa: CASSWTGGFTDTQYF
v_gene: TRBV19
abundance: -
d_gene: TRBD1
j_gene: TRBJ2-3

CDR3nt: TGTGCCAGCAGTGATGGATCAGGCTTTATAGACATTCAGTACTTC
CDR3aa: CASSDGSGFIDIQYF
v_gene: TRBV6-1
abundance: -
d_gene: -
j_gene: TRBJ2-4

CDR3nt: TGTGCCAGCAGTTACATCAACACCGGGACGTCGAGAGGAGGGGTGTTTTTT
CDR3aa: CASSYINTGTSRGGVFF
v_gene: TRBV6-2/TRBV6-3
abundance: -
d_gene: -
j_gene: TRBJ1-4

CDR3nt: TGTGCCAGCAGTTCGACTAGTTCCACCGGGGAGCTGTTTTTT
CDR3aa: CASSSTSSTGELFF
v_gene: TRBV7-3
abundance: -
d_gene: -
j_gene: TRBJ2-2

CDR3nt: TGTGCCAGCAGGGGAGGTTCGGAGGGCTACACCTTC
CDR3aa: CASRGGSEGYTF
v_gene: TRBV5-4
abundance: -
d_gene: -
j_gene: TRBJ1-2

CDR3nt: TGTGCCAGCAGCTCCGACAGGGGAAACGAGCAGTACTTC
CDR3aa: CASSSDRGNEQYF
v_gene: TRBV7-3
abundance: -
d_gene: TRBD1
j_gene: TRBJ2-7

CDR3nt: TGTGCCAGCAGCTTTGTAAGCGGGGCAGGAGATACGCAGTATTTT
CDR3aa: CASSFVSGAGDTQYF
v_gene: TRBV7-2
abundance: -
d_gene: TRBD2
j_gene: TRBJ2-3

CDR3nt: TGTGCCAGCTCACCGGGACTCAAGGAGACCCAGTACTTC
CDR3aa: CASSPGLKETQYF
v_gene: TRBV18
abundance: -
d_gene: -
j_gene: TRBJ2-5

CDR3nt: TGTGCCACCAGTGACACCGGACAGGGGGCCTCAGATACGCAGTATTTT
CDR3aa: CATSDTGQGASDTQYF
v_gene: TRBV24-1
abundance: once
d_gene: TRBD1
j_gene: TRBJ2-3

CDR3nt: TGTGCCAGTAGTGGTAGCGGGGGGGTCTACAATGAGCAGTTCTTC
CDR3aa: CASSGSGGVYNEQFF
v_gene: TRBV19
abundance: -
d_gene: TRBD2
j_gene: TRBJ2-1

CDR3nt: TGTGCCAGCAGCTCCCGGGACAGGGGGTCAAATGAGCAGTTCTTC
CDR3aa: CASSSRDRGSNEQFF
v_gene: TRBV7-8
abundance: -
d_gene: TRBD1
j_gene: TRBJ2-1

CDR3nt: TGTGCCAGCAGTGACGGGCAGGGTGTAACTGAGCAGTTCTTC
CDR3aa: CASSDGQGVTEQFF
v_gene: TRBV6-1
abundance: once
d_gene: -
j_gene: TRBJ2-1

CDR3nt: TGTGCCAGCAGCTGGGACAGGCGAAACACTGAAGCTTTCTTT
CDR3aa: CASSWDRRNTEAFF
v_gene: TRBV6-5
abundance: -
d_gene: TRBD1
j_gene: TRBJ1-1

CDR3nt: TGTGCCAGCAGCTTAGAACCAGGGATGAACACTGAAGCTTTCTTT
CDR3aa: CASSLEPGMNTEAFF
v_gene: TRBV11-3
abundance: -
d_gene: -
j_gene: TRBJ1-1

CDR3nt: TGTGCCAGCAGGAGAGCCTACGAGCAGTACTTC
CDR3aa: CASRRAYEQYF
v_gene: TRBV2
abundance: -
d_gene: -
j_gene: TRBJ2-7

CDR3nt: TGTGCCAGCAGCCCCAGGAAGTCCTCCCAAACCGGGGAGCTGTTTTTT
CDR3aa: CASSPRKSSQTGELFF
v_gene: TRBV7-9
abundance: -
d_gene: -
j_gene: TRBJ2-2

CDR3nt: TGTGCCACCGTTTCACAGGGCCCCTATAGCAATCAGCCCCAGCATTTT
CDR3aa: CATVSQGPYSNQPQHF
v_gene: TRBV19
abundance: -
d_gene: -
j_gene: TRBJ1-5

CDR3nt: TGTGCCAGTAGGCACGGGACAGAAGCTTTCTTT
CDR3aa: CASRHGTEAFF
v_gene: TRBV19
abundance: -
d_gene: -
j_gene: TRBJ1-1

CDR3nt: TGTGCCAGCTCACCGGCCAAGAGGGCCTACGAGCAGTACTTC
CDR3aa: CASSPAKRAYEQYF
v_gene: TRBV18
abundance: -
d_gene: -
j_gene: TRBJ2-7

CDR3nt: TGTGCCAGCAGCCAATTGAGGAACTCTGGGGCCAACGTCCTGACTTTC
CDR3aa: CASSQLRNSGANVLTF
v_gene: TRBV3-1/TRBV3-2
abundance: -
d_gene: -
j_gene: TRBJ2-6

CDR3nt: TGTGCCAGCTCACCATCACAGAATAATGAAAAACTGTTTTTT
CDR3aa: CASSPSQNNEKLFF
v_gene: TRBV18
abundance: -
d_gene: -
j_gene: TRBJ1-4

CDR3nt: TGCAGCGTTGCTCAACAGATGAACACTGAAGCTTTCTTT
CDR3aa: CSVAQQMNTEAFF
v_gene: TRBV29-1
abundance: -
d_gene: -
j_gene: TRBJ1-1

CDR3nt: TGTGCCAGCAGCCGGGACAGGGTTGACGAGCAGTACTTC
CDR3aa: CASSRDRVDEQYF
v_gene: TRBV3-1/TRBV3-2
abundance: -
d_gene: TRBD1
j_gene: TRBJ2-7

CDR3nt: TGTGCCAGCGGAGGGGGCGGGGGGACCCAGTTCTTC
CDR3aa: CASGGGGGTQFF
v_gene: TRBV12-3/TRBV12-4
abundance: -
d_gene: -
j_gene: TRBJ2-1

CDR3nt: TGTGCCAGCAAATTACCGACAGGGGTTCTTTATAATTCACCCCTCCACTTT
CDR3aa: CASKLPTGVLYNSPLHF
v_gene: TRBV28
abundance: -
d_gene: TRBD1
j_gene: TRBJ1-6

CDR3nt: TGTGCCAGCAGCCAACCATCCCGGGGCGGGGAGCTGTTTTTT
CDR3aa: CASSQPSRGGELFF
v_gene: TRBV3-1/TRBV3-2
abundance: -
d_gene: -
j_gene: TRBJ2-2

CDR3nt: TGTGCCAGCAGCTCGTCCCTGGAGCGGGGTTTGGGGGGGACAGATACGCAGTATTTT
CDR3aa: CASSSSLERGLGGTDTQYF
v_gene: TRBV11-2
abundance: -
d_gene: TRBD2
j_gene: TRBJ2-3

CDR3nt: TGTGCCAGCAGCATATTCCTCGGGGGTGGCTATGGCTACACCTTC
CDR3aa: CASSIFLGGGYGYTF
v_gene: TRBV7-9
abundance: -
d_gene: -
j_gene: TRBJ1-2

CDR3nt: TGTGCCAGCAGTTCCGGTAAGACCTACGAGCAGTACTTC
CDR3aa: CASSSGKTYEQYF
v_gene: TRBV6-5
abundance: -
d_gene: -
j_gene: TRBJ2-7

CDR3nt: TGTGCCAGCAGCTTGGAACAGGTCGAAGAGACCCAGTACTTC
CDR3aa: CASSLEQVEETQYF
v_gene: TRBV5-4
abundance: once
d_gene: -
j_gene: TRBJ2-5

CDR3nt: TGTGCCAGTAGTATGGACAGGTTCAATCAGCCCCAGCATTTT
CDR3aa: CASSMDRFNQPQHF
v_gene: TRBV19
abundance: -
d_gene: TRBD1
j_gene: TRBJ1-5

CDR3nt: TGCGCCAGCAGCGATCCGGGACAGTCCTACGAGCAGTACTTC
CDR3aa: CASSDPGQSYEQYF
v_gene: TRBV5-1
abundance: -
d_gene: TRBD1
j_gene: TRBJ2-7

CDR3nt: TGTGCCACCAGCAGAGATAGAGGAGATGGAAACACCATATATTTT
CDR3aa: CATSRDRGDGNTIYF
v_gene: TRBV15
abundance: -
d_gene: -
j_gene: TRBJ1-3

CDR3nt: TGTGCCAGCGGATTTACAGGGAGCACTGAAGCTTTCTTT
CDR3aa: CASGFTGSTEAFF
v_gene: TRBV14
abundance: -
d_gene: -
j_gene: TRBJ1-1